This TCR beta chain was recorded in a study of post-analysis software for immune sequencing data. cDNA libraries of TCR beta carried unique molecular identifiers. MiXCR, run by TCRdb on the PCR reads, gives a single entry per CDR3 protein. The sample has approximately 660,000 distinct CDR3 sequences; approximately 60% are singletons. The source is a girl aged 2-10 years with multiple sclerosis. The specimen was blood.

This chain's CDR3 is CASSLTSHSGIQYF. As DNA, the CDR3 is TGTGCCAGCAGTTTAACTAGTCATTCTGGCATTCAGTACTTC. The chain carries TRBV6-5 and TRBJ2-4; TRBD2 is a possible D gene (5 bases). CDR3 length: 14 amino acids. Between the trimmed V and J ends, which lost 4 bases and 9 bases, there was a span of 16 bases. Germline V lookup: CDR1 MNHEY, CDR2 SVGAGI.